What follows are 16 T cell receptor beta chains derived from one specimen sequenced in a study of blood T cell repertoires in COVID-19. Measured with immunoSEQ multiplex PCR; TCRdb has only the in-frame clones, and not every one. The data contain 45,000 or so clones, 83% of them seen just once; the ten biggest clones take up 8% to 9%. The sequenced material came from peripheral blood. The receptors here all came from an elderly man in a cohort sampled during active COVID-19.

This clone occurred a few times. V gene TRBV11-2 combines with J gene TRBJ2-7; weak D call: TRBD1 (5 bases). This CDR3 comprises 17 residues. The ends were cut back, 1 base at V and 2 bases at J, with 18 bases in the middle. From germline, CDR1 is SGHAT and CDR2 FQNNGV. DNA for the CDR3: TGTGCCAGCAGCTTAGTCCCCGGCAGAATGGGGCCCTACGAGCAGTACTTC. Amino acids: CASSLVPGRMGPYEQYF.

The chain has TRBV5-4 and TRBJ2-1; unclear D gene. The germline gives CDR1 SGHNT, CDR2 YYREEE (reference sequence). V shed 5 bases and J shed 5 bases, with 20 bases lying between them. This CDR3 has 16 residues. CDR3 region: CASRPSSNGLNNEQFF. The CDR3 DNA reads TGTGCCAGCAGGCCTTCGTCCAATGGGCTAAACAATGAGCAGTTCTTC.

This chain joins TRBV27 and TRBJ1-2; 7 bases fit TRBD1. V gave up 0 bases and J gave up 7 bases; unmatched junction bases: 8. The germline CDR1 and CDR2 sequences are MNHEY and SMNVEV (reference sequence). There are 15 residues in the CDR3. The CDR3, as DNA: TGTGCCAGCAGTTTATCCCCCAGGGGGGCTGGTGGCTACACCTTC. Encoded protein: CASSLSPRGAGGYTF.

The rearrangement joins TRBV2 to TRBJ2-7; 9 bases line up with TRBD1. The CDR3 covers 14 residues. Germline values: CDR1 SNHLY, CDR2 FYNNEI. The J segment lost 3 bases and the V segment lost 10 bases, leaving 10 bases of the junction unmatched. CDR3 in amino acids: CANTGDRDDYEQYF. The CDR3, as DNA: TGTGCCAACACGGGGGACAGGGATGACTACGAGCAGTACTTC.

In its sample, this clone was seen once. The chain employs TRBV27 and TRBJ2-7; D is possibly TRBD1 (6 bases). CDR3 length: 15 residues. The germline V gene has CDR1 MNHEY and CDR2 SMNVEV (reference sequence). Deletions cut 5 bases from V and 6 bases from J, with 20 bases between. CDR3 sequence reads: CASSLRGQTRVEQYF. The CDR3 coding sequence is TGTGCCAGCAGTCTTCGAGGACAGACCCGAGTCGAGCAGTACTTC.

The chain recombines TRBV11-2 with TRBJ1-3, with unresolved D. Between the trimmed V and J ends, which lost 5 bases and 4 bases, there was a span of 6 bases. CDR3 size: 12 residues. Germline V gene sequence: CDR1 SGHAT, CDR2 FQNNGV. CDR3: CASSVRGNTIYF. The CDR3 DNA is TGTGCCAGCAGCGTGCGCGGAAACACCATATATTTT.

V is TRBV19 and J is TRBJ1-1, with TRBD1 as a possible D gene (6 bases). V was pared by 9 bases and J by 0 bases, with 11 bases between. In germline, CDR1 is LNHDA, CDR2 SQIVND (reference sequence). There are 13 residues in the CDR3. The CDR3 nucleotides are TGTGCCAGCACAGGGTACCTGAACACTGAAGCTTTCTTT. This codes for CASTGYLNTEAFF.

The chain links TRBV4-3 to TRBJ1-5; no clear D. This CDR3 has 15 amino acids. Germline V gene lookup returns CDR1 LGHNA and CDR2 YSLEER. With 2 bases removed from V and 0 bases from J, the gap between germline ends came to 8 bases. The CDR3 nucleotides read TGCGCCAGCAGCCAATGGGCCAATAGCAATCAGCCCCAGCATTTT. Translation gives CASSQWANSNQPQHF.

The CDR3 DNA is TGTGCCACCAGTGAGTCATGGCTCGGGGGCTACACCTTC. Translating it yields CATSESWLGGYTF. The rearrangement links TRBV24-1 to TRBJ1-2; no clear D. V shed 4 bases and J shed 8 bases, with 13 bases lying between them. Germline values: CDR1 KGHDR, CDR2 SFDVKD. The CDR3 sequence is 13 residues long.

This clone has more than one count but fewer than ten. The chain couples TRBV5-1 to TRBJ2-3; weak D call: TRBD1 (5 bases). V lost 4 bases and J 0 bases, leaving 12 bases between the germline ends. The CDR3 is 15 residues long. Germline values: CDR1 SGHRS, CDR2 YFSETQ. The CDR3 sequence: CASSPTGFSTDTQYF. As DNA, the CDR3 is TGCGCCAGCAGCCCCACAGGCTTTAGCACAGATACGCAGTATTTT.

The gene calls are TRBV13 and TRBJ2-2; D call uncertain. Germline values: CDR1 PRHDT, CDR2 FYEKMQ (reference sequence). This CDR3 is 13 amino acids long. Trimming stripped 7 bases from V and 2 bases from J, with 8 bases between. Here the CDR3 reads CASMAANTGELFF. CDR3 sequence (DNA): TGTGCCAGCATGGCTGCAAACACCGGGGAGCTGTTTTTT.

This chain joins TRBV5-4 and TRBJ2-5, with D perhaps TRBD2 (7 bases). V dropped 3 bases and J dropped 4 bases, with 19 bases sitting between them. Germline V gene sequence: CDR1 SGHNT, CDR2 YYREEE (reference sequence). The CDR3 is made up of 16 amino acids. CDR3 nucleotide sequence: TGTGCCAGCAGCTGGGGAGGAGGGGGGGGAGGAGAGACCCAGTACTTC. This translates into CASSWGGGGGGETQYF.

This clone was observed a single time. CDR3 region: CSASENYGYTF. In DNA, the CDR3 is TGCAGTGCCTCAGAAAACTATGGCTACACCTTC. The rearrangement uses TRBV20-1 and TRBJ1-2; D gene ambiguous. The CDR3 contains 11 residues. V was trimmed by 6 bases and J by 2 bases, leaving 7 bases between them. Germline CDR1 DFQATT, CDR2 SNEGSKA (reference sequence).

In this sample, this clone turned up once. The V and J genes are TRBV4-1 and TRBJ2-7, with 12 bases lining up with TRBD2. V shed 2 bases and J 3 bases; nucleotides not matched to a gene: 2. From germline, CDR1 is MGHRA and CDR2 YSYEKL. This CDR3 comprises 15 residues. The CDR3 DNA follows: TGCGCCAGCAGCCAACTAGCGGGAGGGCTCTACGAGCAGTACTTC. Protein sequence: CASSQLAGGLYEQYF.

The J gene is TRBJ2-7, the V gene TRBV19, with 11 bases fitting TRBD1. CDR3 length: 14 amino acids. Looked up from germline, CDR1 is LNHDA and CDR2 is SQIVND (reference sequence). Losses at the gene ends were 4 bases for V and 3 bases for J; bases not matched to a gene: 2. In DNA, the CDR3 is TGTGCCAGTAGTACCGGGACAGGGGGCTACGAGCAGTACTTC. It yields the protein CASSTGTGGYEQYF.

This clone turned up a few times. The rearrangement uses TRBV3-1 (or the pseudogene TRBV3-2) and TRBJ2-1; possible D gene TRBD2, 5 bases. The CDR3 extends over 12 amino acids. Trimming shortened V by 1 base and J by 10 bases, and 8 bases separated the two germline ends. Germline V gene lookup returns CDR1 LGHDT and CDR2 YNNKEL (reference sequence). The CDR3 is CASSQGRGEQFF. The CDR3, as DNA: TGTGCCAGCAGCCAAGGTCGGGGAGAGCAGTTCTTC.